A single sample is the source of the 14 T cell receptor beta chains below, sequenced in a study of long-term antiretroviral therapy in people with HIV. Survey-level resolution applied to immunoSEQ assay v3.0. TCRdb's table, derived via immunoSEQ multiplex PCR, lists solely in-frame clones and lacks some. The sample carries 7,500 to 10,000 clones, roughly four fifths recorded once. Sequencing used unsorted PBMCs, obtained 0.7 years after starting antiretroviral therapy. The receptors derive from a man between 40 and 49 years old with HIV.

The chain links TRBV30 to TRBJ1-4; D is ambiguous. V was shortened by 0 bases and J by 0 bases, with 5 bases between the two germline ends. The CDR3 totals 14 residues. The V gene's germline CDR1 is GTSNPN and CDR2 SVGIG (reference sequence). CDR3 sequence (DNA): TGTGCCTGGAGTGTACTTGCAACTAATGAAAAACTGTTTTTT. Translation: CAWSVLATNEKLFF.

This clone appeared once. The rearrangement uses TRBV5-6 and TRBJ1-2; D gene unclear. The germline CDR1 and CDR2 sequences are SGHDT and YYEEEE. This CDR3 comprises 13 residues. V was shortened by 1 base and J by 0 bases, with 4 bases between the two germline ends. The CDR3 reads CASSLRANYGYTF. The CDR3 coding sequence is TGTGCCAGCAGCTTGCGAGCTAACTATGGCTACACCTTC.

This clone occurred a few times. The chain links TRBV7-3 to TRBJ1-1; no firm D call. The CDR3 is 15 amino acids. The V gene lost 2 bases and the J gene lost 4 bases, with 14 bases spanning the gap. Germline-derived CDR1 and CDR2 are SGHTA and FQGTGA. CDR3 in DNA: TGTGCCAGCAGCTTATCCTCGGGGTGGCGCACTGAAGCTTTCTTT. It translates to CASSLSSGWRTEAFF.

The chain links TRBV5-6 to TRBJ1-1; no clear D. The V end was cut by 4 bases, the J end by 6 bases, with 13 bases between. The CDR3 loop spans 13 amino acids. CDR1 is SGHDT, CDR2 YYEEEE, per germline. Here the CDR3 DNA reads TGTGCCAGCAGCCGCCGACTTAGGCCTGAAGCTTTCTTT. Protein product: CASSRRLRPEAFF.

Judged by abundance, this clone is medium-sized (0.01 to 0.1%). The chain links TRBV2 to TRBJ2-3, with D perhaps given as TRBD1 or TRBD2 (5 bases each). V lost 8 bases to trimming and J lost 4 bases, with 13 bases between them. The length of the CDR3 is 13 residues. The V gene's germline CDR1 is SNHLY and CDR2 FYNNEI. CDR3 sequence (DNA): TGTGCCAGCGAAGATGGGACGGCAGATACGCAGTATTTT. Translated, it gives CASEDGTADTQYF.

This chain uses TRBV5-1 with TRBJ2-1, with TRBD1 matching 8 bases. V trimming: 0 bases; J trimming: 5 bases; junction bases outside the gene matches: 16. Germline V lookup: CDR1 SGHRS, CDR2 YFSETQ. This CDR3 spans 19 amino acids. CDR3 residues: CASSLGIMPRTGIDNEQFF. CDR3 bases: TGCGCCAGCAGCTTGGGAATTATGCCCCGGACAGGGATTGACAATGAGCAGTTCTTC.

The rearrangement links TRBV6-5 to TRBJ2-3; no definite D call. Germline V gene lookup returns CDR1 MNHEY and CDR2 SVGAGI. V lost 6 bases and J 2 bases, leaving 15 bases between the germline ends. The CDR3 runs to 15 residues. In DNA form, the CDR3 reads TGTGCCAGCAGCTCCCCGCATGTAGCCACAGATACGCAGTATTTT. It encodes CASSSPHVATDTQYF.

V gene TRBV30 combines with J gene TRBJ2-5; D tentatively fits TRBD1 or TRBD2 (5 bases each). The germline V and J ends were trimmed by 0 bases and 9 bases, with 14 bases remaining between them. The V gene's germline CDR1 is GTSNPN and CDR2 SVGIG (reference sequence). The CDR3 covers 13 residues. The CDR3 DNA follows: TGTGCCTGGAGTGTACGTCCGGTGGGGGCCCAGTACTTC. The encoded protein is CAWSVRPVGAQYF.

This clone occurred a few times. The chain links TRBV28 to TRBJ1-3; the D is unclear. The ends were cut back, 9 bases at V and 0 bases at J, with 6 bases in the middle. Germline-derived CDR1 and CDR2 are MDHEN and SYDVKM. This CDR3 has 12 residues. The CDR3 coding sequence is TGTGCCAGTGACTCCTCTGGAAACACCATATATTTT. Protein product: CASDSSGNTIYF.

This rearrangement joins TRBV6-6 to TRBJ2-1, with 8 nucleotides matching TRBD2. Germline CDR1 MNHNY, CDR2 SVGAGI (reference sequence). The CDR3 totals 14 residues. Unmatched junction bases numbered 5, after V lost 6 bases and J lost 4 bases. In nucleotides, the CDR3 is TGTGCCAGCAGCACTAGCGGCCTATACAATGAGCAGTTCTTC. Encoded protein: CASSTSGLYNEQFF.

V and J are TRBV7-8 and TRBJ2-7; D gene unclear. CDR1 and CDR2 (germline): SGHVS, FQNEAQ. There are 15 residues in the CDR3. Trimming pared 3 bases from V and 5 bases from J, leaving 17 bases between. This CDR3 is CASSFERTQLHEQYF. The DNA of the CDR3 is TGTGCCAGCAGCTTCGAGCGCACGCAACTCCACGAGCAGTACTTC.

This chain connects TRBV7-2 to TRBJ2-2; the match to TRBD2 covers 7 bases. After removal of 2 bases from V and 2 bases from J, the junction contained 5 bases not matched to a gene. The CDR3 loop spans 16 amino acids. Germline assignment: CDR1 SGHTA and CDR2 FQGNSA. DNA for the CDR3: TGTGCCAGCAGCTTACTGGCGGGGGTTAACACCGGGGAGCTGTTTTTT. Protein: CASSLLAGVNTGELFF.

The gene calls are TRBV6-4 and TRBJ2-3; TRBD1 agrees at 7 bases. Germline CDR1 reads MRHNA; CDR2 reads SNTAGT. J was trimmed by 4 bases and V by 6 bases; bases with no gene match: 7. The CDR3 spans 14 residues. CDR3 region: CASSQQGNPDTQYF. Here the CDR3 DNA reads TGTGCCAGCAGCCAACAGGGGAACCCAGATACGCAGTATTTT.

The V call is TRBV27, the J call TRBJ2-5, with TRBD2 identical over 9 bases. This CDR3 is 15 amino acids long. Germline lookup yields CDR1 MNHEY and CDR2 SMNVEV (reference sequence). J gave up 5 bases and V 4 bases, and 8 bases lay outside the gene matches. This CDR3 reads CASSSSGRTDETQYF. As DNA, the CDR3 is TGTGCCAGCAGTTCCAGCGGGAGGACGGATGAGACCCAGTACTTC.